The next 17 T cell receptor beta chains were all read from a single sample in a study of CD8 T cells in Susac syndrome. RNA totalling roughly 0.45 to 1 ug underwent reverse transcription with random hexamers. TCRdb itself ran the immunoSEQ multiplex PCR reads through MiXCR, one entry per CDR3 protein. Seen here are about 120,000 distinct CDR3 sequences, 95% to 96% observed once, and the top ten hold roughly 0.14%. The sample comprised CD4+ T cells from PBMCs. Receptors were obtained from a human donor with Susac syndrome.

The chain is built from TRBV5-1 and TRBJ1-4; TRBD1 matches 8 bases. Germline V lookup: CDR1 SGHRS, CDR2 YFSETQ. The V and J ends lost 4 bases and 5 bases, in that order; junction bases with no gene match: 4. The length of the CDR3 is 14 residues. CDR3 coding DNA: TGCGCCAGCAGCCTGGGACAGGCGAATGAAAAACTGTTTTTT. Translation gives CASSLGQANEKLFF.

This chain uses TRBV3-1 with TRBJ2-1, with D possibly TRBD2 on 5 matching bases. This CDR3 has 13 residues. Trimming removed 4 bases at V and 6 bases at J, with 10 bases between. Germline V gene data show CDR1 as LGHDT and CDR2 as YNNKEL (reference sequence). Here the CDR3 DNA reads TGTGCCAGCAGCCTGGCGGGCGTCAATGAGCAGTTCTTC. This encodes CASSLAGVNEQFF.

The chain employs TRBV24-1 and TRBJ2-4, with D tentatively TRBD1 (7 bases). V shed 2 bases and J shed 9 bases, with 16 bases lying between them. This CDR3 has 15 residues. Germline CDR1 is KGHDR and CDR2 is SFDVKD. DNA for the CDR3: TGTGCCACCAGTGATTCCCGACAGGGAGGCAGCATTCAGTACTTC. Protein: CATSDSRQGGSIQYF.

This clonotype was observed once. The chain is built from TRBV20-1 and TRBJ1-1; TRBD1 agrees at 8 bases. This CDR3 is 14 amino acids long. The J segment lost 5 bases and the V segment lost 1 base, leaving 6 bases of the junction unmatched. Germline V gene sequence: CDR1 DFQATT, CDR2 SNEGSKA (reference sequence). The CDR3 bases are TGCAGTGCTAGAGGACAGGGGTTTGGGACTGAAGCTTTCTTT. It is translated as CSARGQGFGTEAFF.

The CDR3 DNA reads TGTGCCAGCAGCTTGGACAGGGAGATGTTTTTT. Translation gives CASSLDREMFF. This sequence joins TRBV5-4 and TRBJ1-4, with D tentatively TRBD1 (6 bases). This CDR3 is built from 11 residues. Germline V gives CDR1 SGHNT, CDR2 YYREEE (reference sequence). Trimming took 0 bases from V and 15 from J, leaving 9 bases between them.

The chain has TRBV24-1 and TRBJ2-1; D unresolved. Trimming left V 5 bases short and J 6 bases short, with 13 bases between. CDR3 length: 14 residues. Germline V gene sequence: CDR1 KGHDR, CDR2 SFDVKD. The CDR3 loop is CATSVSPTANEQFF. In nucleotides, the CDR3 is TGTGCCACCAGTGTCTCACCGACCGCCAATGAGCAGTTCTTC.

The V call is TRBV29-1, the J call TRBJ1-1; no definite D call. CDR3 length: 14 amino acids. CDR1 and CDR2 (germline): SQVTM, ANQGSEA. V lost 3 bases and J lost 0, with 11 bases in between. CDR3 coding DNA: TGCAGCGTTGAGGAGGGCACATTGAACACTGAAGCTTTCTTT. Translated: CSVEEGTLNTEAFF.

This clonotype was observed a single time. The chain combines TRBV12-3 or TRBV12-4 with TRBJ1-6; 11 nucleotides align to TRBD1. The trim removed 5 bases at V and 9 bases at J, leaving 6 bases unmatched. The CDR3 spans 15 residues. CDR3 sequence (DNA): TGTGCCAGCAGTCCCGGGACAGGGGGAAGTTCACCCCTCCACTTT. As protein: CASSPGTGGSSPLHF.

The chain has TRBV14 and TRBJ2-1, with 7 bases identical to TRBD2. The J segment lost 7 bases and the V segment lost 6 bases, leaving 6 bases of the junction unmatched. The CDR3 contains 13 residues. Per germline, CDR1 SGHDN and CDR2 FVKESK. The CDR3 bases are TGTGCCAGCAGTCGCCCAGCGGGGAATGAGCAGTTCTTC. Encoded protein: CASSRPAGNEQFF.

This clonotype was observed a single time. J is TRBJ2-1 and V is TRBV4-1; the match to TRBD2 covers 13 bases. The CDR3 loop spans 16 amino acids. V was clipped by 3 bases and J by 6 bases; unmatched bases: 5. Germline CDR1 MGHRA, CDR2 YSYEKL. Written as DNA, the CDR3 is TGCGCCAGCAGCCAGAGGACTAGCGGGAGTCTCAATGAGCAGTTCTTC. Translated, it gives CASSQRTSGSLNEQFF.

The rearrangement joins TRBV4-3 to TRBJ2-1; no clear D gene. Germline V lookup: CDR1 LGHNA, CDR2 YSLEER. The length of the CDR3 is 15 residues. The ends were cut back, 0 bases at V and 0 bases at J, with 6 bases in the middle. Here the CDR3 DNA reads TGCGCCAGCAGCCAAGATGCGAGCTCCTACAATGAGCAGTTCTTC. Translating gives CASSQDASSYNEQFF.

The CDR3 DNA follows: TGTGCCAGCACCCTCCTGCCGGTGAACACCGGGGAGCTGTTTTTT. Protein product: CASTLLPVNTGELFF. The chain couples TRBV11-2 to TRBJ2-2; D unclear. The CDR3 runs 15 residues. CDR1 and CDR2 from the germline V gene are SGHAT and FQNNGV. The V and J ends lost 7 bases and 1 base respectively, with 13 bases between them.

The V call is TRBV5-4, the J call TRBJ1-4; D remains ambiguous. Germline V CDR1 and CDR2: SGHNT, YYREEE (reference sequence). This CDR3 contains 16 residues. V was shortened by 0 bases and J by 0 bases, with 9 bases between the two germline ends. CDR3 nucleotides: TGTGCCAGCAGCTTGGAGGGCGGATCAACTAATGAAAAACTGTTTTTT. As protein: CASSLEGGSTNEKLFF.

This sequence joins TRBV29-1 and TRBJ2-5; TRBD2 agrees at 13 bases. The CDR3 spans 15 residues. The germline V gene has CDR1 SQVTM and CDR2 ANQGSEA. The V and J ends lost 5 bases and 1 base, in that order; junction bases with no gene match: 4. This chain's CDR3 is CSVTGLAGPQETQYF. CDR3 nucleotides: TGCAGCGTTACGGGACTAGCGGGACCCCAAGAGACCCAGTACTTC.

The CDR3 coding sequence is TGTGCCAGCAGCTTGGGTCCAGAGGGGACCCAGTACTTC. It specifies CASSLGPEGTQYF. The chain carries TRBV5-5 and TRBJ2-5; D is perhaps TRBD2 (5 bases). The CDR3 covers 13 residues. V lost 0 bases and J lost 7, with 10 bases in between. Germline assignment: CDR1 SGHKS and CDR2 YYEKEE (reference sequence).

The rearrangement links TRBV2 to TRBJ1-2; D ambiguous. V was pared by 3 bases and J by 10 bases, with 18 bases between. CDR1 is SNHLY, CDR2 FYNNEI, per germline. This CDR3 is built from 14 residues. The CDR3 nucleotides read TGTGCCAGCAGTGAGGGCCCCGTCAGGTCTCTCTACACCTTC. Translation: CASSEGPVRSLYTF.

This sequence joins TRBV5-1 and TRBJ2-1, with D possibly called TRBD1 or TRBD2 (5 bases each). The CDR3 runs 12 residues. CDR1 and CDR2 (germline): SGHRS, YFSETQ. Trimming left V 0 bases short and J 10 bases short, with 8 bases between. The CDR3 spells CASSLGDGEQFF. The CDR3 nucleotides are TGCGCCAGCAGCTTGGGGGACGGGGAGCAGTTCTTC.